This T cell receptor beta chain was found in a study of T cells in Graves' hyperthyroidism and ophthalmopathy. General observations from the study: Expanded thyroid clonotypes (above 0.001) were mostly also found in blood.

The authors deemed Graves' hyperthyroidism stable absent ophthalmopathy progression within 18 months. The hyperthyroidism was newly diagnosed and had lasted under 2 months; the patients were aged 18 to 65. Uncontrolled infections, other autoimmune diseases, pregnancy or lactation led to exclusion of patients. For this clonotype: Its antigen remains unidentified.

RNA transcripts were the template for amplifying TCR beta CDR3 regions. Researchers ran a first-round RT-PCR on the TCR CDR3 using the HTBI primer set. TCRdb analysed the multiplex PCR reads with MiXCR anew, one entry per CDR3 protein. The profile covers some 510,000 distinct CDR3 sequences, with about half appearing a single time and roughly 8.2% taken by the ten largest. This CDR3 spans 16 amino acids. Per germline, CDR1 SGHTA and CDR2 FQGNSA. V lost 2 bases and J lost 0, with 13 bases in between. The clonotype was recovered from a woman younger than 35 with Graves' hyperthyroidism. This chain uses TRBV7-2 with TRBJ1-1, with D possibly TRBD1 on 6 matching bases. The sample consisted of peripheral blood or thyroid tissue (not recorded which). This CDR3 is CASSLSRGAVNTEAFF. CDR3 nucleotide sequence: TGTGCCAGCAGCTTATCTCGGGGGGCCGTGAACACTGAAGCTTTCTTT.